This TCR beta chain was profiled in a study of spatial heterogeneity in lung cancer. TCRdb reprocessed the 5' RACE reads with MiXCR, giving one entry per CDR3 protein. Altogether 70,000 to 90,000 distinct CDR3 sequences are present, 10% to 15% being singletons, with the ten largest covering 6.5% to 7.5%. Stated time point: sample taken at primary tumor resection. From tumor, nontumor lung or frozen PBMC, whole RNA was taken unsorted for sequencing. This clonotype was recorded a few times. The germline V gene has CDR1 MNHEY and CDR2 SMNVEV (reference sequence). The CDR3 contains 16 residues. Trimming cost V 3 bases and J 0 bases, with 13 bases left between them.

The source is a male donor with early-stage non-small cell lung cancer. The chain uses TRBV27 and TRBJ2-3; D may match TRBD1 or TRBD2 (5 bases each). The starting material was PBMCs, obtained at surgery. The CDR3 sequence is CASSLPGAISTDTQYF. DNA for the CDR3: TGTGCCAGCAGTTTGCCCGGGGCTATTAGCACAGATACGCAGTATTTT.